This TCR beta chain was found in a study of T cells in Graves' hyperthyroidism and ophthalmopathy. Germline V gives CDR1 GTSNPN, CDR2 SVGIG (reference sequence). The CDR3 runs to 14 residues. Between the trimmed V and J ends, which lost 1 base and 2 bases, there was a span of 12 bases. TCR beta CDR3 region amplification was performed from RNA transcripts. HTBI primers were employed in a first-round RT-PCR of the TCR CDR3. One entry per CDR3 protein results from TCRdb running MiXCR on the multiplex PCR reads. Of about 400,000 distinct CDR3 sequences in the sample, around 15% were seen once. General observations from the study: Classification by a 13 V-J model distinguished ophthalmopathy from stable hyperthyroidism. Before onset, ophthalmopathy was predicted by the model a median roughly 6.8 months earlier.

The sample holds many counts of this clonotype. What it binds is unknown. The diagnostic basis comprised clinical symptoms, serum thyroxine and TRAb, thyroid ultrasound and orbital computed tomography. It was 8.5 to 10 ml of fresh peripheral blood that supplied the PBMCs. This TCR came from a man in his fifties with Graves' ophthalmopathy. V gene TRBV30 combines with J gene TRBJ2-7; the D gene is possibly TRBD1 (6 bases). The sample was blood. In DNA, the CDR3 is TGTGCCTGGAGTGGCAGACAGGTCCCCTACGAGCAGTACTTC. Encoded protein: CAWSGRQVPYEQYF.